A selection of T cell receptor beta chains follows, all from one sample in a study of T cells in Graves' hyperthyroidism and ophthalmopathy. TCRdb re-called the multiplex PCR reads with MiXCR, one entry per CDR3 protein. Of about 280,000 distinct CDR3 sequences in the sample, around 25% were seen once. The sample taken for sequencing was blood. The origin of the receptors is a man aged 40-49 years with Graves' hyperthyroidism that later progressed to Graves' ophthalmopathy. CDR3s include the opening cysteine and the closing phenylalanine or tryptophan. Fields, in order: V gene, J gene, clone size, CDR3 protein. The listing skips clone size in some rows; elsewhere it reads once, few, many or a size class.

v_call: TRBV28
j_call: TRBJ2-5
clone_size: many
cdr3_aa: CASSPPTSGVETQYF

v_call: TRBV25-1
j_call: TRBJ1-2
clone_size: NA
cdr3_aa: CASSVYPGGYTF

v_call: TRBV2
j_call: TRBJ2-2
clone_size: many
cdr3_aa: CASSGGSTGELFF

v_call: TRBV2
j_call: TRBJ1-2
clone_size: many
cdr3_aa: CASSDDRVNYGYTF

v_call: TRBV6-1
j_call: TRBJ2-7
clone_size: many
cdr3_aa: CASSEEPSYEQYF

v_call: TRBV12-3/TRBV12-4
j_call: TRBJ2-5
clone_size: NA
cdr3_aa: CASSFGQPQETQHF

v_call: TRBV28
j_call: TRBJ2-2
clone_size: NA
cdr3_aa: CASSLNGGWDTGELFF

v_call: TRBV11-2
j_call: TRBJ2-7
clone_size: many
cdr3_aa: CASSSGGLVGGFHEQYF

v_call: TRBV5-1
j_call: TRBJ2-7
clone_size: many
cdr3_aa: CASSPTILAFNEQYF

v_call: TRBV19
j_call: TRBJ1-5
clone_size: NA
cdr3_aa: CASKPGTVNSNQPQHF

v_call: TRBV20-1
j_call: TRBJ2-5
clone_size: NA
cdr3_aa: CGARDPQGSLETQYF

v_call: TRBV6-2/TRBV6-3
j_call: TRBJ2-7
clone_size: NA
cdr3_aa: CASSYAGQGVDSSYEQYF

v_call: TRBV12-5
j_call: TRBJ1-2
clone_size: many
cdr3_aa: CASAQRGGGYTF

v_call: TRBV6-2/TRBV6-3
j_call: TRBJ1-3
clone_size: many
cdr3_aa: CASSYEIPGTGSGNTIYF

v_call: TRBV28
j_call: TRBJ2-7
clone_size: few
cdr3_aa: CATGTALSYEQYF

v_call: TRBV20-1
j_call: TRBJ2-5
clone_size: NA
cdr3_aa: CSARDQGSGMETQYF

v_call: TRBV6-5
j_call: TRBJ2-1
clone_size: many
cdr3_aa: CASSSTRIYNEQFF

v_call: TRBV6-2/TRBV6-3
j_call: TRBJ1-5
clone_size: many
cdr3_aa: CASIESPLGQPQHF

v_call: TRBV12-3/TRBV12-4
j_call: TRBJ1-2
clone_size: NA
cdr3_aa: CASSDSGYGYGYTF

v_call: TRBV27
j_call: TRBJ1-1
clone_size: many
cdr3_aa: CASSLGAEAEAFF

v_call: TRBV6-5
j_call: TRBJ1-6
clone_size: many
cdr3_aa: CASSLRTDYNSPLHF

v_call: TRBV12-3/TRBV12-4
j_call: TRBJ2-2
clone_size: NA
cdr3_aa: CASSSGLAGGNGELFF

v_call: TRBV2
j_call: TRBJ2-7
clone_size: NA
cdr3_aa: CAREYEQYF

v_call: TRBV6-1
j_call: TRBJ2-2
clone_size: few
cdr3_aa: CASRHFTGGHGELFF

v_call: TRBV6-1
j_call: TRBJ1-1
clone_size: many
cdr3_aa: CASSRSINTEAFF

v_call: TRBV5-1
j_call: TRBJ1-1
clone_size: NA
cdr3_aa: CASSFDRDREAFF

v_call: TRBV11-2
j_call: TRBJ2-7
clone_size: NA
cdr3_aa: CASSLERSGGRSYEQYF

v_call: TRBV20-1
j_call: TRBJ1-1
clone_size: few
cdr3_aa: CSASTAALTEAFF

v_call: TRBV29-1
j_call: TRBJ2-2
clone_size: many
cdr3_aa: CSVQQGIGTGELFF

v_call: TRBV3-1
j_call: TRBJ2-7
clone_size: many
cdr3_aa: CASSNRAPTSYEQYF

v_call: TRBV19
j_call: TRBJ1-5
clone_size: many
cdr3_aa: CATRGGGNQPQHF